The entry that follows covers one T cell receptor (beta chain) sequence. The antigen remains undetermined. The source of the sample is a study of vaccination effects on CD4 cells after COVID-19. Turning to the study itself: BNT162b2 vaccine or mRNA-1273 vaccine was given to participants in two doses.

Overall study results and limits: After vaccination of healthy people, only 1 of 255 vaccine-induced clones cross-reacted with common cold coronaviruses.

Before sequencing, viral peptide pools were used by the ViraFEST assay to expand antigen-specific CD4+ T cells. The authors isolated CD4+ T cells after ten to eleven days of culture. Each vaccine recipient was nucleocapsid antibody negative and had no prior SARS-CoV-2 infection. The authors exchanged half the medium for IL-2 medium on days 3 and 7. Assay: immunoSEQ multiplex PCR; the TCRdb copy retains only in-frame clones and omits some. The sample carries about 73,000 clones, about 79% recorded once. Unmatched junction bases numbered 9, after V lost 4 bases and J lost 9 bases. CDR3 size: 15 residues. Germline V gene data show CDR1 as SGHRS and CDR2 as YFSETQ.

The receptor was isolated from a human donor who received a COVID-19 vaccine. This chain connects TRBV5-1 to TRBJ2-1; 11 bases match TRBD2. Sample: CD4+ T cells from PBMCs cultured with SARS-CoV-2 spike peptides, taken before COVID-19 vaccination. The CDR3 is CASSRLSGGAVEQFF. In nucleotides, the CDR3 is TGCGCCAGCAGCCGTCTTAGCGGGGGGGCGGTTGAGCAGTTCTTC.